This TCR beta chain comes out of a study of CD8+CD57+ T cells in acquired aplastic anemia. Turning to the study itself: Recorded DNA amounts for sorted CD4+ and CD8+ cells had an average of 3.2 ug. Whole-study findings and limits: Approximately 30 CD8+ CDR3 sequences were shared between patients and controls. Significant differences in CD8+ Simpson's diversity were not observed between patients and controls.

About this clonotype: Its antigen is unknown.

This CDR3 is built from 11 residues. CDR1 and CDR2 from the germline V gene are DFQATT and SNEGSKA (reference sequence). V dropped 0 bases and J dropped 3 bases, with 3 bases sitting between them. According to the study, genomic DNA was the template for TCR beta VDJ and CDR3 profiling. One entry per CDR3 protein, called by TCRdb with MiXCR from the reads. The repertoire includes fewer than 250,000 distinct CDR3 sequences, around 59% of them detected once, and about a sixth sits in the top ten. The chain recombines TRBV20-1 with TRBJ2-7; D call uncertain. This receptor was identified in a human donor in good health, serving as a control. The sample comprised sorted CD4+, CD8+, or CD8+CD57+ T cells (not recorded which) from PBMCs. The CDR3 sequence: CSAREIYEQYF. For the CDR3, the DNA is TGCAGTGCTAGAGAGATCTACGAGCAGTACTTC.